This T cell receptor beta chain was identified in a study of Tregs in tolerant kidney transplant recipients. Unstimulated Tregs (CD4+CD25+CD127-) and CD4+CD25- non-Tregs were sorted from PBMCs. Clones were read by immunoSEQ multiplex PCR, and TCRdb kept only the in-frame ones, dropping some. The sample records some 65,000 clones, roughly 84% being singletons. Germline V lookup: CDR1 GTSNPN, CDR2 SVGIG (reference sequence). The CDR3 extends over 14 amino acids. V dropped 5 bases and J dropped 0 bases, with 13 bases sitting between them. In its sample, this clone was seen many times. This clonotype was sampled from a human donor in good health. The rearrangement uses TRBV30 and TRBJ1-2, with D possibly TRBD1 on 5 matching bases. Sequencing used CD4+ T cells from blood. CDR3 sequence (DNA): TGTGCCTGGCGCAAGGGACCTTCTAACTATGGCTACACCTTC. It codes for CAWRKGPSNYGYTF.